What follows is one T cell receptor (beta chain) and its context. Antigen unknown. The cohort excluded patients with autoimmune disease history or systemic immunosuppression. Sampled blood was obtained at baseline, cycle 4 day 1, and cycle 7 day 1. The data were obtained in a study of OX40 agonist ivuxolimab in advanced cancers. Overall study: Partial responses were observed in three patients, of whom one had hepatocellular carcinoma and two had cutaneous melanoma. General observations from the study: Researchers did not determine the expanded peripheral T cells' antigen specificity.

TCRdb keeps only in-frame clones here, not all; method: immunoSEQ multiplex PCR. The profile shows roughly 10,000 clones, around three fifths of them singletons. CDR1 and CDR2 (germline): MDHEN, SYDVKM. CDR3 length equals 15 residues. V gave up 5 bases and J gave up 3 bases, with 17 bases separating them. The clonotype comes from an adult with an advanced solid tumor such as melanoma, head and neck, liver or kidney cancer. The material was CD4+ or CD8+ T cells sorted from blood, obtained in a trial of the OX40 agonist ivuxolimab. The rearrangement joins TRBV28 to TRBJ2-7; D might be TRBD1 or TRBD2, each matching 5 bases. Written as DNA, the CDR3 is TGTGCCAGCAGTGCCCGAGAGGGGATGTACTACGAGCAGTACTTC. Amino acid sequence: CASSAREGMYYEQYF.